This is a list of T cell receptor beta chains from one sample in a study of shared clonotypes between healthy human individuals. Assay used: immunoSEQ multiplex PCR; TCRdb lists only in-frame clones, some missing. The top ten hold roughly 0.13% of the sample, which has roughly 2.4 million clones, almost 96% seen once. Sample: naive CD4+ T cells sorted from blood. Receptors originate from a man between 18 and 29 years old in good health. The CDR3 runs from the conserved cysteine through the conserved F or W. D genes are given only for firm matches. Part of the rows lack a size; the others show once, few, many or a class for expanded clones.

v_gene	abundance	d_gene	j_gene	CDR3nt	CDR3aa
TRBV2	NA	TRBD2	TRBJ2-1	TGTGCTGGGGGTAGCGGGGGCAATGAGCAGTTCTTC	CAGGSGGNEQFF
TRBV5-1	NA	TRBD2	TRBJ2-5	TGCGCCAGCAGCGAAATTGCTAGCGGGAGTCGGGAGACCCAGTACTTC	CASSEIASGSRETQYF
TRBV7-3	NA	NA	TRBJ1-4	TGTGCCAGCACCAAGGGGGAGTCAGCAACTAATGAAAAACTGTTTTTT	CASTKGESATNEKLFF
TRBV25-1	NA	NA	TRBJ2-4	TGTGCCAGCAGTGACTGGGGTCAGGACAAAAACATTCAGTACTTC	CASSDWGQDKNIQYF
TRBV7-3	NA	TRBD2	TRBJ2-1	TGTGCCAGCAGCACTGTAGCGGGGGCCTTCAACAATGAGCAGTTCTTC	CASSTVAGAFNNEQFF
TRBV25-1	NA	TRBD1	TRBJ2-3	TGTGCCAGCCAGGGGGACAGGGCAGATACGCAGTATTTT	CASQGDRADTQYF
TRBV30	NA	TRBD1	TRBJ1-3	TGTGCCTGCCAGGACAGGGCGGGTGGAAACACCATATATTTT	CACQDRAGGNTIYF
TRBV10-2	NA	TRBD2	TRBJ2-5	TGCGCCAGCAGTTGGACTAGCGGGGGGGCTGAGACCCAGTACTTC	CASSWTSGGAETQYF
TRBV6-5	NA	NA	TRBJ1-2	TGTGCCAGCAGTCCACAGGGCTTCTATGGCTACACCTTC	CASSPQGFYGYTF
TRBV28	once	NA	TRBJ2-7	TGTGCCAGCAGATCTCTCGGCCCAGCGCATTACTACGAGCAGTACTTC	CASRSLGPAHYYEQYF
TRBV11-3	NA	NA	TRBJ2-7	TGTGCCAGCAGCGTCGGACGGTCCTCCTACGAGCAGTACTTC	CASSVGRSSYEQYF
TRBV2	NA	TRBD2	TRBJ2-3	TGTGCCAGCAGACTAGCGGGAAGCTCAGATACGCAGTATTTT	CASRLAGSSDTQYF
TRBV28	NA	NA	TRBJ1-6	TGTGCCAGCAGCCCCGGTGGTTCACCCCTCCACTTT	CASSPGGSPLHF
TRBV7-6	NA	TRBD2	TRBJ2-1	TGTGCCAGCAGCTTGGGACTAGAGGGAAGGAGTGAGCAGTTCTTC	CASSLGLEGRSEQFF
TRBV28	NA	NA	TRBJ1-5	TGTGCCAGCAGTTTAGACAGCCTCAGAGGTAATCAGCCCCAGCATTTT	CASSLDSLRGNQPQHF
TRBV7-9	NA	NA	TRBJ1-6	TGTGCCAGCAGCTTAGAAACCGGGGGAGCTTCACCCCTCCACTTT	CASSLETGGASPLHF
TRBV6-6	NA	TRBD1	TRBJ1-5	TGTGCCAGCAGTTACGGACAGGCCCATCAGCCCCAGCATTTT	CASSYGQAHQPQHF
TRBV11-2	NA	NA	TRBJ1-2	TGTGCCAGCAGCGTCCAGGGGCGGTCCCATGGCTACACCTTC	CASSVQGRSHGYTF
TRBV5-1	NA	NA	TRBJ2-7	TGCGCCAGCAGCTTGGTGGGGACTTCCTCCTACGAGCAGTACTTC	CASSLVGTSSYEQYF
TRBV5-6	NA	NA	TRBJ1-2	TGTGCCAGCAGCTTGGGTGCAGGGTCCGGCTACACCTTC	CASSLGAGSGYTF
TRBV6-1	NA	NA	TRBJ1-2	TGTGCCAGCAGTGAAAACAGAAACTATGGCTACACCTTC	CASSENRNYGYTF
TRBV15	NA	NA	TRBJ2-3	TGTGCCACCAGCAGAGATCCCCCCCGCACAGATACGCAGTATTTT	CATSRDPPRTDTQYF
TRBV30	NA	TRBD2	TRBJ2-7	TGTGCCTGGGGACTAGCGGGCTCCTACGAGCAGTACTTC	CAWGLAGSYEQYF
TRBV18	NA	NA	TRBJ2-3	TGTGCCAGCTCACCACCGGGGGCCCGCGCAGATACGCAGTATTTT	CASSPPGARADTQYF
TRBV6-1	NA	NA	TRBJ2-1	TGTGCCAGCCCCAGGATTGGGGGTGGTGAGCAGTTCTTC	CASPRIGGGEQFF
TRBV6-5	NA	NA	TRBJ1-5	TGTGCCAGCAGTTACTCGAACCAGGCGGATCAGCCCCAGCATTTT	CASSYSNQADQPQHF
TRBV2	NA	NA	TRBJ1-4	TGTGCCAGTTTCTTCGGAGGGCTGTTTTTT	CASFFGGLFF
TRBV9	NA	NA	TRBJ1-6	TGTGCCAGCAGCGTAGGAGACAGTTATTCACCCCTCCACTTT	CASSVGDSYSPLHF
TRBV6-1	NA	NA	TRBJ1-1	TGTGCCAGCAGTGTTTCACAGGGGAACACTGAAGCTTTCTTT	CASSVSQGNTEAFF
TRBV30	NA	NA	TRBJ2-4	TGTGCCTGGAGTGTAAACAAAATAGCCAAAAACATTCAGTACTTC	CAWSVNKIAKNIQYF
TRBV7-6	NA	NA	TRBJ1-1	TGTGCCAGCAGCTTAGACACCGCGCGGGGCTCTGAAGCTTTCTTT	CASSLDTARGSEAFF
TRBV11-2	once	NA	TRBJ1-1	TGTGCCAGCAGCTTAGACAGGGGAGCTGAAGCTTTCTTT	CASSLDRGAEAFF
TRBV11-1	NA	NA	TRBJ1-6	TGTGCCAGCAGCTTAGATGGCGGAGGAGGTGGGCATTCACCCCTCCACTTT	CASSLDGGGGGHSPLHF
TRBV5-6	NA	TRBD1	TRBJ1-2	TGTGCCAGCAGAACTATCGGGACAGAAGTGTATGGCTACACCTTC	CASRTIGTEVYGYTF
TRBV2	NA	TRBD2	TRBJ2-7	TGTGCCAGCAGGGGACTAGCGGGGGGTTCCTACGAGCAGTACTTC	CASRGLAGGSYEQYF
TRBV5-6	NA	NA	TRBJ2-4	TGTGCCAGCAGCTTGTGGTTGCACGGCAAAAACATTCAGTACTTC	CASSLWLHGKNIQYF
TRBV6-1	NA	NA	TRBJ1-5	TGTGCCAGCAGTGCAGGGCCAGGACAGCCCCAGCATTTT	CASSAGPGQPQHF
TRBV7-2	NA	TRBD1	TRBJ1-1	TGTGCCGGGGGACAGGGGGCAAACACTGAAGCTTTCTTT	CAGGQGANTEAFF
TRBV4-1	NA	NA	TRBJ2-6	TGCGCCAGCAGCCAAGAAAGGGGACGCCAATCTGGGGCCAACGTCCTGACTTTC	CASSQERGRQSGANVLTF
TRBV30	NA	NA	TRBJ2-7	TGTGCCTGGAGTAGGAGCTCCTACGAGCAGTACTTC	CAWSRSSYEQYF
TRBV6-1	NA	TRBD1	TRBJ1-1	TGTGCCAGCAGGATGGACAGGGCGACTCCTGAAGCTTTCTTT	CASRMDRATPEAFF
TRBV12-2	NA	NA	TRBJ2-3	TGTGCAAGTCGCTTAGAGGGACAGAGTTTCACAGATACGCAGTATTTT	CASRLEGQSFTDTQYF
TRBV2	NA	NA	TRBJ1-6	TGTGCCAGCACGGGACTGCAATCACCCCTCCACTTT	CASTGLQSPLHF
TRBV11-2	once	TRBD1	TRBJ1-3	TGTGCCAGCAGGGGGACAGGGCCGTCTGGAAACACCATATATTTT	CASRGTGPSGNTIYF
TRBV13	NA	NA	TRBJ1-6	TGTGCCAGCAGCTTAGGCCTTGGTGAGGGGGTATATTCACCCCTCCACTTT	CASSLGLGEGVYSPLHF
TRBV28	NA	NA	TRBJ1-6	TGTGCCAGCAGTCCCTCTGGATCATTCGCCTCACCCCTCCACTTT	CASSPSGSFASPLHF
TRBV7-2	NA	TRBD1	TRBJ1-6	TGTGCCAGCAGCTTAGATAGGGGGCCTCACCTCCACTTT	CASSLDRGPHLHF
TRBV5-1	NA	NA	TRBJ2-7	TGCGCCAGCAGCACGGGACTCCCAGGGGAGCAGTACTTC	CASSTGLPGEQYF
TRBV5-1	NA	TRBD2	TRBJ2-1	TGCGCCAGCAGCTTCTCCTCGAGCGGGACTAGCGGGAGCTATGAGCAGTTCTTC	CASSFSSSGTSGSYEQFF
TRBV11-2	once	NA	TRBJ2-3	TGTGCCAGCAGCTTAGCGGAGTTAGGCGCAGATACGCAGTATTTT	CASSLAELGADTQYF
TRBV7-2	NA	TRBD1	TRBJ2-7	TGTGCCAGCAGCTTACGGACAGGGCCCTTGAGCGAGCAGTACTTC	CASSLRTGPLSEQYF